The 3 T cell receptor beta chains in this list originate from one sample, sequenced in a study of blood T cell repertoires in COVID-19. The data were produced by immunoSEQ multiplex PCR, yet TCRdb's version contains in-frame clones alone and is incomplete. This table holds a few hundred thousand clones, around 88% found once. Sequences were obtained from PBMCs or T cells enriched from blood (not recorded which). Source of these receptors: a woman in her thirties or forties who had recovered from COVID-19.

The chain carries TRBV9 and TRBJ1-2; 9 bases fit TRBD1. This CDR3 contains 17 residues. Trimming cost V 3 bases and J 1 base; bases outside gene matches: 10. The germline CDR1 and CDR2 sequences are SGDLS and YYNGEE. The CDR3 DNA reads TGTGCCAGCAGCGGCAGGGTGGGACAGGGACTTAACTATGGCTACACCTTC. It translates to CASSGRVGQGLNYGYTF.

The chain joins TRBV18 to TRBJ2-3; 13 nucleotides align to TRBD2. The germline CDR1 and CDR2 sequences are KGHSH and LQKENI. This CDR3 comprises 15 residues. J lost 10 bases, V lost 1 base, and 5 bases had no gene match. The CDR3 here is CASSPRLAGGFAQYF. The CDR3 DNA reads TGTGCCAGCTCACCACGACTAGCGGGAGGTTTTGCGCAGTATTTT. The entire variable domain, with the rest obtained from reference TRBV18 and TRBJ2-3, is as follows: NAGVMQNPRHLVRRRGQEARLRCSPMKGHSHVYWYRQLPEEGLKFMVYLQKENIIDESGMPKERFSAEFPKEGPSILRIQQVVRGDSAAYFCASSPRLAGGFAQYFGPGTRLTVL.

V and J are TRBV14 and TRBJ1-1; TRBD1 might be the D (6 bases). The CDR3 sequence is 19 residues long. Germline values: CDR1 SGHDN, CDR2 FVKESK. The V end lost 0 bases, the J end lost 4 bases, and 24 bases lay between the germline ends. The CDR3 spells CASSQEVWGGGSPGTEAFF. CDR3 coding DNA: TGTGCCAGCAGCCAAGAGGTATGGGGGGGCGGAAGCCCGGGCACTGAAGCTTTCTTT.